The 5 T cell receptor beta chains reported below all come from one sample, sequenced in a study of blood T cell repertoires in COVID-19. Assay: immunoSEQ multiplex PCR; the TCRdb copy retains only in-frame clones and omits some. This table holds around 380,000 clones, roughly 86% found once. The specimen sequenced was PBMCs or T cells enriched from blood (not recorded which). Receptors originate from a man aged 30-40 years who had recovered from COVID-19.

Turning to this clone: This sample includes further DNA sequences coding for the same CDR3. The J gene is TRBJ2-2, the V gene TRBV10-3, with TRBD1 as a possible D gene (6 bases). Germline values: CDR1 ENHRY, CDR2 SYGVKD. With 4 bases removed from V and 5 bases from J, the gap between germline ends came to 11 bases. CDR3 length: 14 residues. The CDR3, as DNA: TGTGCCATCAGTGGTCAGGGGATAACCGGGGAGCTGTTTTTT. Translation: CAISGQGITGELFF.

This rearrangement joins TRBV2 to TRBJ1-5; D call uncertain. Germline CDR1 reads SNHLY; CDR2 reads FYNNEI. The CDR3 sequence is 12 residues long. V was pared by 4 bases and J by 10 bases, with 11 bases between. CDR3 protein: CASSVGFGPQHF. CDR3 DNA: TGTGCCAGCAGTGTCGGTTTTGGTCCCCAGCATTTT.

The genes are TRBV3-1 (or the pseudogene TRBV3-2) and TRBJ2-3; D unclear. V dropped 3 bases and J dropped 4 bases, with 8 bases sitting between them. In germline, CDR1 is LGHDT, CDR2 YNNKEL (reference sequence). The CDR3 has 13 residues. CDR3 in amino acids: CASSHGLADTQYF. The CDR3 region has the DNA TGTGCCAGCAGCCACGGCCTAGCAGATACGCAGTATTTT.

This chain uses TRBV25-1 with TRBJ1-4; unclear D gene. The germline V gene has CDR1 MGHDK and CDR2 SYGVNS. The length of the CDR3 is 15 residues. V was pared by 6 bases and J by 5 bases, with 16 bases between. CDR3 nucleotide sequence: TGTGCCAGCAGCCTGAGGTGGACGGGGAATGAAAAACTGTTTTTT. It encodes CASSLRWTGNEKLFF.

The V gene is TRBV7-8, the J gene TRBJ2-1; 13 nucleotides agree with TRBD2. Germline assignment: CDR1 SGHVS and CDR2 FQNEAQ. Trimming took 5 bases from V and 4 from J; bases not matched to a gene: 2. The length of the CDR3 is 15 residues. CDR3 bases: TGTGCCAGCAGCCCGACTAGCGGGGGGTACAATGAGCAGTTCTTC. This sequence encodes CASSPTSGGYNEQFF.